These 13 T cell receptor beta chains came from one sample sequenced in a study of human thymus T cells. From resections taken during corrective heart surgery, the thymus tissue was obtained. Repertoires were generated with immunoSEQ multiplex PCR, while TCRdb's copy carries only in-frame clones and drops some. The sample lists roughly 130,000 clones; more than 90% were seen once. Sequenced sample: thymus tissue. The receptors stem from a boy in the first two years of life with a congenital heart defect but otherwise immunologically healthy.

The sample holds one count of this clone. This chain uses TRBV7-2 with TRBJ2-3; no firm D call. Germline V lookup: CDR1 SGHTA, CDR2 FQGNSA. This CDR3 has 15 amino acids. The V gene lost 2 bases and the J gene lost 6 bases, with 15 bases spanning the gap. The CDR3 sequence: CASSLIPRVQDTQYF. The CDR3 nucleotides are TGTGCCAGCAGCTTAATCCCCCGGGTTCAGGATACGCAGTATTTT.

The rearrangement uses TRBV4-3 and TRBJ2-5; 9 positions match TRBD2. CDR1 is LGHNA and CDR2 is YSLEER in the germline V gene. This CDR3 is built from 15 residues. Losses at the gene ends were 0 bases for V and 4 bases for J; bases not matched to a gene: 3. The CDR3 reads CASSQEGTSSETQYF. The CDR3 region has the DNA TGCGCCAGCAGCCAAGAAGGGACTAGCTCAGAGACCCAGTACTTC.

On this clone itself: The junction shows a germline mismatch at one end, possibly a read error. V gene TRBV7-2 combines with J gene TRBJ1-2, with a possible D match to TRBD1 (5 bases). CDR3 length: 15 residues. CDR1 is SGHTA, CDR2 FQGNSA, per germline. The CDR3, as DNA: TGTGCCAGCACCTTAACCTTCAGGGAAAACTATGGCTACACCTTC. Translating gives CASTLTFRENYGYTF.

This rearrangement joins TRBV27 to TRBJ2-7; 7 bases map to TRBD1. V lost 6 bases to trimming and J lost 0 bases; unmatched junction nucleotides: 8. The CDR3 runs 15 residues. Germline V CDR1 and CDR2: MNHEY, SMNVEV (reference sequence). This CDR3 reads CASSSAGQDSYEQYF. The CDR3 DNA sequence: TGTGCCAGCAGCTCAGCCGGACAGGACTCCTACGAGCAGTACTTC.

The chain uses TRBV27 and TRBJ1-3; D is unclear. Trimming left V 9 bases short and J 6 bases short, with 21 bases between. CDR3 length equals 15 residues. The germline V gene has CDR1 MNHEY and CDR2 SMNVEV (reference sequence). Here the CDR3 reads CASSKRGGLTNTIYF. The CDR3 bases are TGTGCCAGTTCAAAGAGAGGAGGCCTTACAAACACCATATATTTT.

This clone came up once. V is TRBV7-2 and J is TRBJ2-3, with D hard to call. The CDR3 sequence is 19 residues long. Trimming pared 0 bases from V and 3 bases from J, leaving 22 bases between. Germline CDR1 and CDR2: SGHTA and FQGNSA. In nucleotides, the CDR3 is TGTGCCAGCAGCTTAGCATCCCATCGGCTTTCAGACGAGACAGATACGCAGTATTTT. Translation gives CASSLASHRLSDETDTQYF.

This chain links TRBV10-2 with TRBJ1-6, with D hard to call. CDR3 length: 12 residues. Trimming took 8 bases from V and 7 from J, leaving 9 bases between them. From germline, CDR1 is WSHSY and CDR2 SAAADI. In DNA form, the CDR3 reads TGCGCCAGCGGACCGGAGAATTCACCCCTCCACTTT. Amino acid sequence: CASGPENSPLHF.

The chain uses TRBV7-9 and TRBJ2-5; a weak D match, TRBD2 (5 bases). The germline V gene has CDR1 SEHNR and CDR2 FQNEAQ (reference sequence). The germline V and J ends were trimmed by 5 bases and 2 bases, with 12 bases remaining between them. The CDR3 consists of 14 residues. The CDR3: CASSQRTGQETQYF. CDR3 nucleotide sequence: TGTGCCAGCAGCCAAAGGACGGGACAAGAGACCCAGTACTTC.

The chain combines TRBV6-1 with TRBJ2-2; D may be TRBD1 (6 bases). V lost 7 bases and J 0 bases, leaving 9 bases between the germline ends. The CDR3 is made up of 14 amino acids. Germline V lookup: CDR1 MNHNS, CDR2 SASEGT. This CDR3 reads CASMDSSNTGELFF. The DNA of the CDR3 is TGTGCCAGCATGGACAGCTCGAACACCGGGGAGCTGTTTTTT.

V gene TRBV6-5 combines with J gene TRBJ2-7; 9 positions match TRBD1. Germline-derived CDR1 and CDR2 are MNHEY and SVGAGI. Losses at the gene ends were 5 bases for V and 5 bases for J; bases not matched to a gene: 1. The CDR3 sequence is 12 residues long. CDR3 in amino acids: CASSRQGDEQYF. CDR3 coding DNA: TGTGCCAGCAGTAGACAGGGGGACGAGCAGTACTTC.

The chain is built from TRBV10-2 and TRBJ2-1; D possibly corresponds to TRBD2 (5 bases). The V gene's germline CDR1 is WSHSY and CDR2 SAAADI. There are 16 residues in the CDR3. Trimming cost V 4 bases and J 2 bases, with 15 bases left between them. CDR3 sequence reads: CASSAERFWPYNEQFF. The CDR3 DNA follows: TGCGCCAGCAGTGCAGAGCGGTTTTGGCCCTACAATGAGCAGTTCTTC.

The chain employs TRBV5-1 and TRBJ1-2; TRBD1 is a possible D gene (5 bases). The CDR3 runs 13 residues. Trimming cost V 5 bases and J 5 bases, with 13 bases left between them. CDR1 is SGHRS, CDR2 YFSETQ, per germline. CDR3 in DNA: TGCGCCAGCAGTCACAGGTTTTCTTATGGCTACACCTTC. This encodes CASSHRFSYGYTF.

The chain employs TRBV2 and TRBJ2-7; D call uncertain. The CDR3 covers 15 residues. CDR1 is SNHLY and CDR2 is FYNNEI in the germline V gene. V lost 1 base to trimming and J lost 0 bases, with 10 bases between them. CDR3 DNA: TGTGCCAGCAGTGAAGAGGGCATCATCTCCTACGAGCAGTACTTC. Translation: CASSEEGIISYEQYF.